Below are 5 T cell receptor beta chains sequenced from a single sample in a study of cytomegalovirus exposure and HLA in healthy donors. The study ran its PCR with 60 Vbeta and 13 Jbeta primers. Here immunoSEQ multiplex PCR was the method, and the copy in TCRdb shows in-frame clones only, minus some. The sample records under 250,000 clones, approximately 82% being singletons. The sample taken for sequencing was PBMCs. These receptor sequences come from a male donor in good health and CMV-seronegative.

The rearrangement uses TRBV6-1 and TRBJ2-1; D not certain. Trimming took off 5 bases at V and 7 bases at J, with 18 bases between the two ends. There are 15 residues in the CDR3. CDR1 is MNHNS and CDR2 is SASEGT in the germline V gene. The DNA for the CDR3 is TGTGCCAGCAGTTCGCGGATACGGCTCGGGAATGAGCAGTTCTTC. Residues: CASSSRIRLGNEQFF.

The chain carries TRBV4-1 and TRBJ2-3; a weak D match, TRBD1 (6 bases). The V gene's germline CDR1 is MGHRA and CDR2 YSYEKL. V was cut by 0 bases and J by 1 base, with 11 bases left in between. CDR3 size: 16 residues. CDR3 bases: TGCGCCAGCAGCCAAGAGGGGGCGCGACGCACAGATACGCAGTATTTT. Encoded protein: CASSQEGARRTDTQYF.

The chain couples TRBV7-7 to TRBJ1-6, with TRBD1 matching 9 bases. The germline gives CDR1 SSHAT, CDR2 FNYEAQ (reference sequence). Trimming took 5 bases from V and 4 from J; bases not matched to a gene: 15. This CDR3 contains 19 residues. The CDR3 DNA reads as TGTGCCAGCAGCACGAGGGACAGGGAGAAAAGCCGTTATAATTCACCCCTCCACTTT. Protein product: CASSTRDREKSRYNSPLHF.

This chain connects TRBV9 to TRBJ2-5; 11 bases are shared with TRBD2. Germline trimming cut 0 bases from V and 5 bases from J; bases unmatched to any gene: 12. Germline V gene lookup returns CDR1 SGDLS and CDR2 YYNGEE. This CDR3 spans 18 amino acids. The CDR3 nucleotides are TGTGCCAGCAGCGTAGCTCTAGGTAGCGGGAGGGCCTTTGAGACCCAGTACTTC. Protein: CASSVALGSGRAFETQYF.

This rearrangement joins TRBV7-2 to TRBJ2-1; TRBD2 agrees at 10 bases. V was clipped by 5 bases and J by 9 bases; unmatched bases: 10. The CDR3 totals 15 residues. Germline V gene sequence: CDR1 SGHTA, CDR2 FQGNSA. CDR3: CASSPGWLAGVEQFF. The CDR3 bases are TGTGCCAGCAGCCCAGGGTGGCTAGCGGGAGTTGAGCAGTTCTTC.